This TCR beta chain was sequenced for a study of blood T cell repertoires in COVID-19 (dated by TCRdb to the early 2020s). Regarding the complete study: Samples covering the acute and convalescent phases of COVID-19 were provided by collaborators in the United States, Italy and Spain. The sample metadata nearly always contained a de-identified subject ID, COVID-19 status, age in years and sex. Where available, HLA class I and class II types were obtained from metadata supplied by the sample provider rather than from assay-based typing. The repertoires were released in a freely available public database meant as a resource for research on the immune response to SARS-CoV-2. The prospective study material was composed of cDNA or gDNA derived from T cells, B-cell-depleted T cells, or PBMCs. The samples were drawn from two sources: the first 160 participants of the ongoing ImmuneRACE study, and about 1,300 subjects contributed by 6 global collaborators. Subjects who had been exposed to COVID-19, were actively infected with it, or had recovered from it provided the deeply sampled blood TCRbeta repertoires that made up the dataset. Results the study describes overall, beyond this receptor: How much clinical and demographic metadata was included differed by source and by participant, and the metadata was provided uncurated.

In Seattle, one collaborating source enrolled patients while the infection was active and tracked those patients longitudinally over the course of disease. Each collaborating institution followed its own protocols to collect whole blood in K2EDTA tubes. Collaborator samples were shipped for TCRbeta analysis as frozen whole blood, isolated PBMCs, or DNA extracted from either sample type. The germline V gene sets CDR1 to SNHLY and CDR2 to FYNNEI. V is pared back by 6 bases and J by 4 bases, with 12 bases lying between the germline termini. Counted from cysteine to phenylalanine, this CDR3 has 13 amino acids. Only the CDR3 part of the read is kept: 39 bases, read in frame from the first base. Concerning this clone: Its binding antigen is unknown. Per-base quality was not reported, and no clone a single base away is much larger than it.

The immunoSEQ Assay, a bias-controlled multiplex PCR, was used to amplify TCRbeta CDR3 regions from genomic DNA. In the authors' own workflow: The number of nucleated cells in each sample was estimated by amplification of reference gene primers within the assay. To quantify the absolute abundance of each unique TCRbeta CDR3 rearrangement, sequence reads were collapsed and filtered. For each sample, productive Simpson clonality was calculated as the square root of Simpson's diversity index over productive rearrangements. Not all clones reach the TCRdb copy of this immuneACCESS table, which keeps in-frame sequences only. Checked studies attribute under half of the gap to unresolved V genes and leave the rest unexplained. The V and J calls and the clone size are those of that table, but D and trimming were determined from the DNA. This sample has about 200,000 clones in its table, and roughly 86% of those were observed once. The ten most abundant clones make up roughly a tenth of the sample.

The rearrangement joined TRBV2 to TRBJ2-5; tentative D gene TRBD2, with 6 bases matching. Material: peripheral blood. The receptor was isolated from a woman in her 50s with COVID-19, enrolled during active disease. CDR3 loop: CASSWGVGETQYF. DNA sequence: TGTGCCAGCAGCTGGGGGGTAGGAGAGACCCAGTACTTC.